A single sample gave rise to the 21 T cell receptor beta chains below, sequenced in a study of early T cells in non-severe SARS-CoV-2 infection. MiXCR, run by TCRdb on the 5' RACE reads, gives a single entry per CDR3 protein. The sample contains about 60,000 distinct CDR3 sequences, more than 8.5% of which appear only once. Sequencing input: whole blood. These TCRs come from an adult who was a healthcare worker with PCR-confirmed SARS-CoV-2 infection or an uninfected control (not recorded which).

This clonotype occurred many times. Its ends do not fully match the called genes, so a read error is possible. The chain has TRBV10-3 and TRBJ1-1; D may be TRBD1 (6 bases). The V gene's germline CDR1 is ENHRY and CDR2 SYGVKD. CDR3 size: 12 residues. CDR3 sequence (DNA): TGTGCCATCAGTGAGACCGGGGACACCCCACAATTT. It encodes CAISETGDTPQF.

The gene calls are TRBV20-1 and TRBJ2-3, with D uncertain. CDR1 and CDR2 (germline): DFQATT, SNEGSKA (reference sequence). V dropped 3 bases and J dropped 9 bases, with 10 bases sitting between them. The CDR3 is 11 amino acids. CDR3 sequence: CSARGPLTQYF. The DNA of the CDR3 is TGCAGTGCTAGGGGCCCATTAACGCAGTATTTT.

The table lists this clonotype with many counts. The CDR3, as DNA: TGTGCCAGCAGCTTCAGGGATCAGCCCCAGCATTTT. Protein sequence: CASSFRDQPQHF. The chain uses TRBV7-9 and TRBJ1-5; D is perhaps TRBD1 (5 bases). Per germline, CDR1 SEHNR and CDR2 FQNEAQ (reference sequence). The CDR3 extends over 12 amino acids. V was pared by 3 bases and J by 5 bases, with 5 bases between.

By its share, this clonotype is medium-sized (0.01 to 0.1%). This chain links TRBV7-2 with TRBJ1-5; D uncertain. The CDR3 is 14 amino acids. Deletions cut 3 bases from V and 1 base from J, with 7 bases between. Germline V lookup: CDR1 SGHTA, CDR2 FQGNSA. The CDR3 sequence: CASSFQWSNQPQHF. CDR3 sequence (DNA): TGTGCCAGCAGCTTCCAATGGAGCAATCAGCCCCAGCATTTT.

In this sample, this clonotype turned up many times. The rearrangement uses TRBV15 and TRBJ2-7; the match to TRBD2 covers 14 bases. The trim removed 0 bases at V and 6 bases at J, leaving 16 bases unmatched. CDR1 is LNHNV and CDR2 is YYDKDF in the germline V gene (reference sequence). CDR3 size: 20 residues. The CDR3 reads CATSRDLPSWTSGRSSEQYF. CDR3 nucleotide sequence: TGTGCCACCAGCAGAGATCTCCCCTCTTGGACTAGCGGGAGGAGCAGCGAGCAGTACTTC.

This clonotype came up many times. The V gene is TRBV12-3 or TRBV12-4, the J gene TRBJ2-7; possibly TRBD2 for D (6 bases). V lost 7 bases to trimming and J lost 4 bases, with 11 bases between them. The CDR3 loop spans 12 amino acids. The CDR3 region is CASKGRRYEQYF. CDR3 DNA sequence: TGTGCCAGCAAAGGGAGGAGGTACGAGCAGTACTTC.

Many counts were recorded for this clonotype. The chain carries TRBV12-3 or TRBV12-4 and TRBJ1-1; D gene ambiguous. The CDR3 totals 13 residues. Trimming pared 4 bases from V and 1 base from J, leaving 7 bases between. The CDR3 DNA reads as TGTGCCAGCAGTTATAAGGAGAACACTGAAGCTTTCTTT. Translating gives CASSYKENTEAFF.

CDR3 loop: CASRPAGQGGYEQYF. CDR3 nucleotides: TGTGCCAGCAGGCCGGCGGGACAGGGTGGTTACGAGCAGTACTTC. The gene calls are TRBV6-2 or TRBV6-3 and TRBJ2-7, with 9 bases identical to TRBD1. The germline V gene has CDR1 MNHEY and CDR2 SVGEGT. V shed 6 bases and J 4 bases; nucleotides not matched to a gene: 10. The CDR3 spans 15 residues.

The rearrangement joins TRBV29-1 to TRBJ1-1; a weak D match, TRBD1 (6 bases). Germline V gene sequence: CDR1 SQVTM, CDR2 ANQGSEA. This CDR3 region has 12 residues. Trimming took off 5 bases at V and 4 bases at J, with 11 bases between the two ends. The CDR3 protein is CSVIGRGTEAFF. The CDR3 DNA sequence: TGCAGCGTTATCGGCAGGGGCACTGAAGCTTTCTTT.

This chain connects TRBV4-2 to TRBJ2-4; the D is unclear. V was shortened by 0 bases and J by 0 bases, with 6 bases between the two germline ends. CDR1 and CDR2 from the germline V gene are LGHNA and YNFKEQ. The CDR3 is 15 residues long. The CDR3 reads CASSQEPAAKNIQYF. The DNA of the CDR3 is TGTGCCAGCAGCCAAGAACCTGCAGCCAAAAACATTCAGTACTTC.

This clonotype was seen ten or more times. The chain uses TRBV4-3 and TRBJ2-1; perhaps TRBD2 as D (5 bases). CDR3 size: 12 residues. Germline CDR1 reads LGHNA; CDR2 reads YSLEER. The V gene lost 3 bases and the J gene lost 9 bases, with 9 bases spanning the gap. CDR3 coding DNA: TGCGCCAGCAGCCAGAGGGTGGGTGAGCAGTTCTTC. It translates to CASSQRVGEQFF.

The rearrangement uses TRBV28 and TRBJ2-7; 8 positions match TRBD1. The V and J ends lost 6 bases and 1 base, in that order; junction bases with no gene match: 8. Germline lookup yields CDR1 MDHEN and CDR2 SYDVKM. The CDR3 spans 15 residues. The CDR3 nucleotides are TGTGCCAGCAGAGATGGACAGGGTGCTTCCTACGAGCAGTACTTC. It yields the protein CASRDGQGASYEQYF.

In its sample, this clonotype was seen a few times. The J gene is TRBJ2-3, the V gene TRBV10-3; 7 bases are shared with TRBD2. The length of the CDR3 is 16 residues. Trimming removed 0 bases from V and 2 bases from J; junction bases left unmatched: 5. CDR1 and CDR2 (germline): ENHRY, SYGVKD. The CDR3 reads CAISESQREPTDTQYF. CDR3 sequence (DNA): TGTGCCATCAGTGAGTCCCAGCGGGAACCCACAGATACGCAGTATTTT.

In its sample, this clonotype was seen a few times. The chain has TRBV13 and TRBJ1-4; a weak D match, TRBD1 (5 bases). Germline loops: CDR1 PRHDT, CDR2 FYEKMQ (reference sequence). This CDR3 comprises 17 residues. Trimming pared 2 bases from V and 2 bases from J, leaving 15 bases between. The CDR3 DNA reads as TGTGCCAGCAGCTTATTTGGGGCAGGGCCCACTAATGAAAAACTGTTTTTT. This translates into CASSLFGAGPTNEKLFF.

This clonotype has at least ten counts. This chain connects TRBV18 to TRBJ1-3; no definite D call. Per germline, CDR1 KGHSH and CDR2 LQKENI. The CDR3 extends over 16 amino acids. V lost 5 bases to trimming and J lost 0 bases, with 14 bases between them. CDR3 region: CASSGSGTGSGNTIYF. The CDR3 coding sequence is TGTGCCAGCTCAGGTTCGGGTACCGGCTCTGGAAACACCATATATTTT.

This clonotype was counted at least ten times. The gene calls are TRBV7-8 and TRBJ1-1; D unclear. Germline V gene data show CDR1 as SGHVS and CDR2 as FQNEAQ. V dropped 5 bases and J dropped 1 base, with 8 bases sitting between them. CDR3 length: 13 residues. The chain's CDR3 is CASSPNRNTEAFF. CDR3 DNA sequence: TGTGCCAGCAGCCCGAATAGGAACACTGAAGCTTTCTTT.

This clonotype was observed many times. V is TRBV6-2 or TRBV6-3 and J is TRBJ2-7; TRBD1 or TRBD2 may be the D gene (5 bases each). Looked up from germline, CDR1 is MNHEY and CDR2 is SVGEGT. V lost 6 bases and J 6 bases, leaving 21 bases between the germline ends. This CDR3 region has 15 residues. CDR3: CASSYFQGPPGEQYF. CDR3 coding DNA: TGTGCCAGCAGCTATTTCCAGGGACCCCCCGGCGAGCAGTACTTC.

This clonotype has a handful of counts. V is TRBV7-9 and J is TRBJ1-5; TRBD1 might be the D (6 bases). V shed 5 bases and J shed 11 bases, with 22 bases lying between them. Germline CDR1 reads SEHNR; CDR2 reads FQNEAQ (reference sequence). The CDR3 is 15 residues long. The CDR3 sequence: CASSQPPGGLVTQHF. CDR3 coding DNA: TGTGCCAGCAGCCAACCCCCGGGGGGCTTGGTTACCCAGCATTTT. Variable domain in full (rest from reference TRBV7-9 and TRBJ1-5): DTGVSQNPRHKITKRGQNVTFRCDPISEHNRLYWYRQTLGQGPEFLTYFQNEAQLEKSRLLSDRFSAERPKGSFSTLEIQRTEQGDSAMYLCASSQPPGGLVTQHFGDGTRLSIL.

This clonotype was counted ten times or more. The chain carries TRBV2 and TRBJ2-1, with 7 bases fitting TRBD2. After removal of 8 bases from V and 1 base from J, the junction contained 5 bases not matched to a gene. The CDR3 spans 14 residues. Per the germline V gene, CDR1 is SNHLY and CDR2 is FYNNEI. The CDR3 nucleotides are TGTGCCAGCGGGGGGGGTGGATCCTACAATGAGCAGTTCTTC. It translates to CASGGGGSYNEQFF. The complete variable domain, with remaining parts taken from reference TRBV2 and TRBJ2-1, reads EPEVTQTPSHQVTQMGQEVILRCVPISNHLYFYWYRQILGQKVEFLVSFYNNEISEKSEIFDDQFSVERPDGSNFTLKIRSTKLEDSAMYFCASGGGGSYNEQFFGPGTRLTVL.

This clonotype was seen more than once but under ten times. The gene calls are TRBV21-1 and TRBJ1-2. TRBV21-1 is recorded as a pseudogene. CDR3 length: 19 amino acids. The CDR3 loop reads CASSQRPRGPTTINYGYTF. The CDR3 coding sequence is TGTGCCAGCAGTCAAAGACCCAGGGGCCCTACCACAATCAACTATGGCTACACCTTC.

In its sample, this clonotype was seen many times. The J gene is TRBJ2-5, the V gene TRBV7-8; D is unresolved. Trimming cost V 1 base and J 4 bases, with 19 bases left between them. This CDR3 contains 17 residues. Germline lookup yields CDR1 SGHVS and CDR2 FQNEAQ. DNA of the CDR3: TGTGCCAGCAGCTTAGTCAGGTCCGGTGGAAGGAGAGAGACCCAGTACTTC. Amino acid sequence: CASSLVRSGGRRETQYF.